This T cell receptor (beta chain) was recovered during a study of graft-versus-host responses after intestinal transplantation. For the study at large: In this cohort, recipients had multivisceral, liver-intestinal, or isolated intestinal transplants. The recipients all started with anti-thymocyte globulin induction and then took tacrolimus and steroids for roughly 3 years.

Clones were read by immunoSEQ multiplex PCR, and TCRdb kept only the in-frame ones, dropping some. The sample has around 45,000 clones, roughly 94% seen once; the top ten hold roughly 1.5%. In germline, CDR1 is GTSNPN, CDR2 SVGIG (reference sequence). This CDR3 has 13 amino acids. Trimming pared 3 bases from V and 1 base from J, leaving 9 bases between. Details on this clone: Its antigen is unidentified.

Overall study findings and caveats: Present in recipient marrow, GvH clones included some that appeared first in ileum or blood.

The sample in question was PBMCs, obtained approximately 360 days after intestinal transplant. The chain carries TRBV30 and TRBJ1-1; D is unclear. The source is a human patient who received an intestinal transplant, so some T cells may come from the graft donor. The CDR3 reads CAWSPQANTEAFF. CDR3 nucleotide sequence: TGTGCCTGGAGCCCTCAGGCGAACACTGAAGCTTTCTTT.